These 21 T cell receptor beta chains share one sample of origin, sequenced in a study of T cell changes during pregnancy in multiple sclerosis (dated by TCRdb to the late 2010s). Libraries came from the immunoSEQ multiplex PCR assay. TCRdb took over this immuneACCESS table, retaining in-frame rearrangements with V and J assigned. Such tables are incomplete; in checked studies, under half of the missing clones stem from an unresolved V gene, and the remainder is unexplained. Counted in this sample were 65,000 to 85,000 clones; about nine tenths of them appeared once. 1.4% of the sample is held by the ten biggest clonotypes. This material consisted of peripheral blood, taken in the third trimester of pregnancy. These receptor sequences come from a female donor with multiple sclerosis, enrolled in a pregnancy study.

In this sample, this clone turned up once. This chain uses TRBV4-1 with TRBJ1-1, with unresolved D. Germline values: CDR1 MGHRA, CDR2 YSYEKL. The CDR3 is 16 amino acids. Trimming pared 4 bases from V and 11 bases from J, leaving 26 bases between. The CDR3 DNA reads as TGCGCCAGCAGCCCCCACCCCGGCGGGATACCTCTGGAGGCTTTCTTT. It yields the protein CASSPHPGGIPLEAFF.

The V and J genes are TRBV19 and TRBJ1-2; D perhaps matches TRBD1 (5 bases). V was pared by 3 bases and J by 6 bases, with 17 bases between. The CDR3 runs 15 residues. Germline V gene sequence: CDR1 LNHDA, CDR2 SQIVND (reference sequence). DNA for the CDR3: TGTGCCAGTAGTATCGGGTCGACAGTAAGCGATGGCTACACCTTC. It encodes CASSIGSTVSDGYTF. Supplemented by reference TRBV19 and TRBJ1-2, the full variable domain reads DGGITQSPKYLFRKEGQNVTLSCEQNLNHDAMYWYRQDPGQGLRLIYYSQIVNDFQKGDIAEGYSVSREKKESFPLTVTSAQKNPTAFYLCASSIGSTVSDGYTFGSGTRLTVV.

The rearrangement uses TRBV4-3 and TRBJ2-1; tentative D call: TRBD2 (6 bases). The CDR3 is 15 amino acids. Germline-derived CDR1 and CDR2 are LGHNA and YSLEER. V was shortened by 3 bases and J by 0 bases, with 9 bases between the two germline ends. The CDR3 DNA sequence: TGCGCCAGCAGCCAGAGCGGGCCCTCCTACAATGAGCAGTTCTTC. It yields the protein CASSQSGPSYNEQFF.

CDR3 amino acids: CASSTRQGAAQPQHF. The CDR3 bases are TGTGCCAGCAGTACGAGACAGGGGGCTGCGCAGCCCCAGCATTTT. The J gene is TRBJ1-5, the V gene TRBV27, with 10 bases that match TRBD1. Germline CDR1 and CDR2: MNHEY and SMNVEV (reference sequence). The CDR3 consists of 15 residues. After removal of 5 bases from V and 7 bases from J, the junction contained 8 bases not matched to a gene.

This sequence joins TRBV30 and TRBJ1-1; the D gene is possibly TRBD1 (5 bases). This CDR3 comprises 15 residues. The V gene lost 0 bases and the J gene lost 6 bases, with 17 bases spanning the gap. Germline-derived CDR1 and CDR2 are GTSNPN and SVGIG (reference sequence). CDR3 loop: CAWSVYRQGSPEAFF. CDR3 in DNA: TGTGCCTGGAGTGTATATCGCCAGGGAAGCCCTGAAGCTTTCTTT. Full variable domain (outside the CDR3, taken from reference TRBV30 and TRBJ1-1): SQTIHQWPATLVQPVGSPLSLECTVEGTSNPNLYWYRQAAGRGLQLLFYSVGIGQISSEVPQNLSASRPQDRQFILSSKKLLLSDSGFYLCAWSVYRQGSPEAFFGQGTRLTVV.

This clone was detected once. The CDR3 DNA is TGTGCCAGCAGCCGACTAGCGGGGGAGCCAGATACGCAGTATTTT. This translates into CASSRLAGEPDTQYF. This chain joins TRBV6-5 and TRBJ2-3; 12 bases agree with TRBD2. This CDR3 has 15 amino acids. V shed 6 bases, J shed 4 bases, and the junction held 5 bases outside the gene matches. Germline lookup yields CDR1 MNHEY and CDR2 SVGAGI.

The gene calls are TRBV18 and TRBJ1-2; D is possibly TRBD1 (6 bases). From germline, CDR1 is KGHSH and CDR2 LQKENI. The V gene lost 4 bases and the J gene lost 3 bases, with 15 bases spanning the gap. This CDR3 contains 15 residues. The CDR3: CASSRLSGGDYGYTF. CDR3 nucleotides: TGTGCCAGCTCACGGCTATCTGGGGGCGACTATGGCTACACCTTC.

The chain couples TRBV7-2 to TRBJ2-2; TRBD1 might be the D (6 bases). V was clipped by 5 bases and J by 4 bases, with 14 bases between them. Per the germline V gene, CDR1 is SGHTA and CDR2 is FQGNSA. The CDR3 has 15 residues. The CDR3 bases are TGTGCCAGCAGCCCCAGGGGCAGTGGCACCGGGGAGCTGTTTTTT. Translation: CASSPRGSGTGELFF.

The CDR3 reads CASSETPNYGYTF. CDR3 bases: TGCGCCAGCAGCGAGACACCAAACTATGGCTACACCTTC. The chain carries TRBV5-1 and TRBJ1-2; D is unclear. Germline V lookup: CDR1 SGHRS, CDR2 YFSETQ. CDR3 size: 13 residues. V lost 4 bases to trimming and J lost 2 bases, with 9 bases between them.

This clone was counted a single time. The chain combines TRBV5-1 with TRBJ2-1; TRBD2 aligns across 9 bases. Germline CDR1 and CDR2: SGHRS and YFSETQ. The V segment lost 4 bases and the J segment 10 bases; nucleotides outside the gene matches: 12. The CDR3 contains 15 residues. The CDR3 DNA reads as TGCGCCAGCAGCGGGGCAGCGGGGGGCACATTAGAGCAGTTCTTC. It is translated as CASSGAAGGTLEQFF.

This clone turned up a few times. This chain links TRBV7-9 with TRBJ2-3; perhaps TRBD1 as D (6 bases). V lost 5 bases and J lost 3, with 15 bases in between. CDR3 length: 15 residues. CDR1 and CDR2 from the germline V gene are SEHNR and FQNEAQ (reference sequence). Here the CDR3 DNA reads TGTGCCAGCAGCCCCCAGGGGCCCGCAACAGATACGCAGTATTTT. Translated, it gives CASSPQGPATDTQYF.

The V gene is TRBV5-1, the J gene TRBJ2-1; 8 nucleotides line up with TRBD2. With 1 base clipped from V and 5 bases from J, the junction kept 8 bases outside the gene matches. CDR3 size: 16 residues. Germline CDR1 is SGHRS and CDR2 is YFSETQ. CDR3 sequence reads: CASSLQVSGVHNEQFF. The CDR3 region has the DNA TGCGCCAGCAGCTTGCAGGTTAGCGGGGTCCACAATGAGCAGTTCTTC.

The rearrangement uses TRBV6-5 and TRBJ2-3; 8 nucleotides agree with TRBD2. V shed 6 bases and J 1 base; nucleotides not matched to a gene: 3. Looked up from germline, CDR1 is MNHEY and CDR2 is SVGAGI. The CDR3 is 14 amino acids. This CDR3 is CASSQLAGTDTQYF. The CDR3 nucleotides read TGTGCCAGCAGCCAACTAGCGGGCACAGATACGCAGTATTTT.

This clone has a single count. The genes are TRBV6-1 and TRBJ1-1, with D possibly being TRBD1 (5 bases). This CDR3 has 13 residues. Germline CDR1 reads MNHNS; CDR2 reads SASEGT. V was clipped by 4 bases and J by 3 bases, with 9 bases between them. The CDR3 coding sequence is TGTGCCAGCAGTGGGGTCAGGGACACTGAAGCTTTCTTT. It encodes CASSGVRDTEAFF.

The V call is TRBV10-3, the J call TRBJ2-1, with TRBD2 identical over 9 bases. The CDR3 totals 16 residues. Trimming cost V 7 bases and J 4 bases; bases outside gene matches: 11. Germline loops: CDR1 ENHRY, CDR2 SYGVKD. CDR3 sequence (DNA): TGTGCCATCACCCGGACCCCTAGCGGGGTATACAATGAGCAGTTCTTC. Amino acid sequence: CAITRTPSGVYNEQFF.

The chain has TRBV18 and TRBJ2-7, with 8 bases that match TRBD2. Germline V gene data show CDR1 as KGHSH and CDR2 as LQKENI. There are 16 residues in the CDR3. The trim removed 3 bases at V and 3 bases at J, leaving 10 bases unmatched. In nucleotides, the CDR3 is TGTGCCAGCTCACCTCAGGGTAGCGGGGCTCTCTACGAGCAGTACTTC. Protein: CASSPQGSGALYEQYF.

V gene TRBV19 combines with J gene TRBJ1-3, with 7 bases matching TRBD1. The CDR3 has 14 residues. V lost 5 bases to trimming and J lost 5 bases; unmatched junction nucleotides: 6. Per the germline V gene, CDR1 is LNHDA and CDR2 is SQIVND (reference sequence). CDR3 in DNA: TGTGCCAGTAGTCCACGGGACAGAAGAAACACCATATATTTT. It is translated as CASSPRDRRNTIYF.

Turning to this clone: A read error may produce the germline difference seen at one junction end. DNA for the CDR3: TGTGCCAGCAGGCGATCCCCCAACTACGGCTACACCTTC. Protein product: CASRRSPNYGYTF. The rearrangement links TRBV6-4 to TRBJ1-2; no definite D call. The CDR3 consists of 13 residues. Per germline, CDR1 MRHNA and CDR2 SNTAGT.

This chain joins TRBV7-2 and TRBJ2-7; D is perhaps TRBD2 (6 bases). V lost 5 bases and J 3 bases, leaving 11 bases between the germline ends. This CDR3 has 13 residues. The germline CDR1 and CDR2 sequences are SGHTA and FQGNSA. The CDR3 coding sequence is TGTGCCAGCAGCCGGACGACTAGCTACGAGCAGTACTTC. This translates into CASSRTTSYEQYF.

The chain carries TRBV2 and TRBJ2-7; D is perhaps TRBD1 (5 bases). V lost 4 bases to trimming and J lost 6 bases, with 13 bases between them. This CDR3 has 13 amino acids. The germline V gene encodes CDR1 SNHLY and CDR2 FYNNEI. This chain's CDR3 is CASSVAGQSEQYF. The CDR3 DNA reads as TGTGCCAGCAGTGTGGCAGGGCAGTCCGAGCAGTACTTC.

The V and J genes are TRBV6-1 and TRBJ1-4, with D hard to call. The ends were cut back, 1 base at V and 4 bases at J, with 10 bases in the middle. Germline CDR1 MNHNS, CDR2 SASEGT. This CDR3 is built from 15 residues. The DNA of the CDR3 is TGTGCCAGCAGTGAAGAGCCGAGATATAATGAAAAACTGTTTTTT. Its protein is CASSEEPRYNEKLFF.